This T cell receptor beta chain was obtained from a study of blood T cell repertoires in COVID-19. Donors were grouped by their self-reported clinical history. In the study's own analysis: Quantification of nucleated cells was approximated via reference gene primer amplification. Produced via immunoSEQ multiplex PCR; TCRdb's table is partial and in-frame only. Clone size and the V and J calls come from that table; the DNA yielded D and trimming. Among nearly 250,000 clones, over 80% were seen once, and the ten largest hold about 1%. There are 15 residues in the CDR3. CDR1 and CDR2 from the germline V gene are SGHRS and YFSETQ. V was trimmed by 0 bases and J by 8 bases, leaving 14 bases between them.

Sequenced sample: PBMCs or T cells enriched from blood (not recorded which). The V gene is TRBV5-1, the J gene TRBJ1-4, with D possibly matching TRBD1 (5 bases). The sequence derives from a man in his fifties or sixties who had been exposed to COVID-19. The CDR3 region has the DNA TGCGCCAGCAGCTTGGAAGGGGCTGAGGAGGAAAAACTGTTTTTT. This gives the protein CASSLEGAEEEKLFF.